The following is a T cell receptor (beta chain) sequence with its context. Libraries were prepared by immunoSEQ multiplex PCR; TCRdb keeps only in-frame clonotypes and omits some of them. The repertoire holds some 420,000 clones, with around 89% as singletons. Treatment given: some 20 received Ad26.COV2.S at low or high dose, single or two shots; 5 received placebo; per-sample allocation not given. Material that was analyzed had been drawn on day 63 after the first vaccine or placebo injection. The data stem from a study of Ad26.COV2.S vaccination and SARS-CoV-2 variants. The specimen was peripheral blood, collected in a trial of Ad26.COV2.S vaccine versus placebo. This TCR was recovered from a person between 18 and 59 years old who received the Ad26.COV2.S COVID-19 vaccine or a placebo.

CDR3 amino acids: CASSLWGGVDQPQHF. CDR3 sequence (DNA): TGTGCCAGCAGCTTATGGGGGGGCGTAGATCAGCCCCAGCATTTT. The chain couples TRBV7-2 to TRBJ1-5, with D perhaps TRBD1 (6 bases). The V gene lost 2 bases and the J gene lost 5 bases, with 13 bases spanning the gap. Germline values: CDR1 SGHTA, CDR2 FQGNSA. This CDR3 is built from 15 residues.